The rows below give T cell receptor beta chains drawn from one sample of a study of graft-versus-host responses after intestinal transplantation. Repertoires were generated with immunoSEQ multiplex PCR, while TCRdb's copy carries only in-frame clones and drops some. The table includes some 110,000 clones, 90% detected once. Their antigens remain unidentified. The specimen comprised unstimulated CD4+ T cells sorted from spleen or lymph node cells, sampled before intestinal transplant. Receptor source: a human donor who received an intestinal transplant. Both conserved end residues are part of each CDR3. D genes are given only for firm matches. A row's size may be missing; if present it is once, few, many or a size class.

J	V	D	size	CDR3	DNA
TRBJ1-2	TRBV18	TRBD1	.	CASSPNPGQGVYGYTF	TGTGCCAGCTCACCCAATCCGGGACAGGGTGTCTATGGCTACACCTTC
TRBJ1-3	TRBV2	.	.	CASTGNSGNTIYF	TGTGCCAGCACAGGGAACTCTGGAAACACCATATATTTT
TRBJ2-5	TRBV11-2	TRBD2	.	CASSPSGAGTETQYF	TGTGCCAGCAGCCCTAGCGGTGCGGGGACGGAGACCCAGTACTTC
TRBJ2-4	TRBV6-1	TRBD2	.	CASSEWEIAGGLAKNIQYF	TGTGCCAGCAGTGAATGGGAGATAGCGGGGGGACTAGCCAAAAACATTCAGTACTTC
TRBJ2-5	TRBV11-2	TRBD2	.	CASSLGSFASGAQETQYF	TGTGCCAGCAGCTTAGGTTCCTTTGCTAGCGGAGCACAAGAGACCCAGTACTTC
TRBJ2-1	TRBV29-1	.	.	CSVKLARDEQFF	TGCAGCGTTAAACTAGCTCGGGATGAGCAGTTCTTC
TRBJ2-5	TRBV10-2	TRBD2	.	CASSYGFTSGFQETQYF	TGCGCCAGTAGTTATGGCTTCACTAGCGGATTCCAAGAGACCCAGTACTTC
TRBJ1-3	TRBV6-1	.	.	CASSENAIWSDTIYF	TGTGCCAGCAGTGAAAATGCCATCTGGTCGGACACCATATATTTT
TRBJ2-3	TRBV18	.	.	CASSPIPGKTDTQYF	TGTGCCAGCTCACCGATCCCAGGGAAGACAGATACGCAGTATTTT
TRBJ2-1	TRBV5-1	.	.	CASSLGLVPLNEQFF	TGCGCCAGCAGCTTGGGACTAGTACCTCTCAATGAGCAGTTCTTC
TRBJ2-5	TRBV6-6	.	.	CASSYSGETQYF	TGTGCCAGCAGTTACTCCGGGGAGACCCAGTACTTC
TRBJ1-2	TRBV9	TRBD1	once	CASSVESGGAGGYTF	TGTGCCAGCAGCGTAGAATCAGGGGGCGCGGGAGGCTACACCTTC
TRBJ1-1	TRBV7-8	.	.	CASSFGGRTEAFF	TGTGCCAGCAGCTTCGGGGGGAGGACTGAAGCTTTCTTT
TRBJ1-2	TRBV7-9	TRBD1	.	CASSVGQGYGYTF	TGTGCCAGCAGCGTCGGACAGGGCTATGGCTACACCTTC
TRBJ2-7	TRBV27	.	.	CASSARQGTTYEQYF	TGTGCCAGCAGTGCCCGACAGGGGACTACCTACGAGCAGTACTTC
TRBJ1-1	TRBV6-4	.	.	CASSDSRGIENTEAFF	TGTGCCAGCAGTGACTCTCGGGGTATAGAAAACACTGAAGCTTTCTTT
TRBJ2-6	TRBV5-5	.	.	CASSFSGASGANVLTF	TGTGCCAGCAGCTTTTCAGGGGCGTCTGGGGCCAACGTCCTGACTTTC
TRBJ2-7	TRBV2	.	.	CASTFSAGTSEQYF	TGTGCCAGCACTTTTAGTGCGGGAACCTCCGAGCAGTACTTC
TRBJ2-7	TRBV7-9	TRBD2	.	CASSSISTSGSYEQYF	TGTGCCAGCAGCTCCATCTCGACTAGCGGGAGTTACGAGCAGTACTTC
TRBJ2-3	TRBV4-1	.	.	CASSHPHGGAGNRTDTQYF	TGCGCCAGCAGCCACCCACATGGGGGGGCGGGAAATCGGACAGATACGCAGTATTTT
TRBJ1-2	TRBV11-2	.	.	CASGDNPYYGYTF	TGTGCCAGCGGGGACAACCCCTACTATGGCTACACCTTC
TRBJ2-2	TRBV7-6	.	.	CASSSHRGLVTGELFF	TGTGCCAGCAGCTCACATCGAGGACTGGTCACCGGGGAGCTGTTTTTT
TRBJ2-5	TRBV7-9	TRBD2	.	CASSLWGGGAETQYF	TGTGCCAGCAGCTTATGGGGCGGGGGGGCAGAGACCCAGTACTTC
TRBJ2-5	TRBV6-5	TRBD1	.	CASSTGTGETQYF	TGTGCCAGCAGTACTGGGACAGGGGAGACCCAGTACTTC
TRBJ2-3	TRBV5-6	TRBD2	.	CASMASGDTQYF	TGTGCCAGCATGGCCAGCGGGGACACGCAGTATTTT
TRBJ1-5	TRBV4-2	.	.	CASSHPGTNQPQHF	TGTGCCAGCAGCCATCCAGGGACAAATCAGCCCCAGCATTTT
TRBJ2-7	TRBV2	.	.	CASSEQVSYEQYF	TGTGCCAGCAGTGAACAGGTCTCCTACGAGCAGTACTTC
TRBJ1-2	TRBV30	.	.	CAWSGTLYIWGYTF	TGTGCCTGGAGTGGCACGCTTTACATTTGGGGCTACACCTTC
TRBJ2-5	TRBV5-1	.	.	CASSLRYETQYF	TGCGCCAGCAGCTTGCGGTATGAGACCCAGTACTTC
TRBJ1-5	TRBV19	TRBD1	.	CASSNPRDSRGNQPQHF	TGTGCCAGTAGTAACCCCCGGGACAGCCGGGGGAATCAGCCCCAGCATTTT
TRBJ2-1	TRBV18	.	.	CASSPPRPTFHNEQFF	TGTGCCAGCTCACCACCGAGGCCTACATTCCACAATGAGCAGTTCTTC
TRBJ1-6	TRBV19	.	.	CASLSGGPNSPLHF	TGTGCCAGCCTAAGCGGGGGGCCTAATTCACCCCTCCACTTT
TRBJ2-1	TRBV28	TRBD1	once	CASSRTGQGANEQFF	TGTGCCAGCAGTAGGACGGGACAGGGGGCGAATGAGCAGTTCTTC